A single TCR beta chain is shown here with its context. What it recognizes is unknown. This PCR relied on a set of 60 Vbeta primers and 13 Jbeta primers. Generated by immunoSEQ multiplex PCR, the TCRdb table keeps only in-frame clones and is missing some. Of some 87,000 clones listed, about two thirds are singletons. The CDR3 is 17 residues long. V shed 1 base and J 4 bases; nucleotides not matched to a gene: 8. From germline, CDR1 is SGHDN and CDR2 FVKESK. This specimen comes from a study of cytomegalovirus exposure and HLA in healthy donors. Whole-study findings and limits: It was confirmed in vitro that a few of the CMV-associated chains were specific for CMV antigens.

The chain joins TRBV14 to TRBJ2-1; 9 positions agree with TRBD2. The sample comprised PBMCs. The receptor comes from a woman aged 30 to 39 in good health and CMV-seropositive. As DNA, the CDR3 is TGTGCCAGCAGCCAAGCCAACTGGCGGGGGGGGTACAATGAGCAGTTCTTC. It encodes CASSQANWRGGYNEQFF. The variable domain in full, with the rest retrieved from reference TRBV14 and TRBJ2-1, is EAGVTQFPSHSVIEKGQTVTLRCDPISGHDNLYWYRRVMGKEIKFLLHFVKESKQDESGMPNNRFLAERTGGTYSTLKVQPAELEDSGVYFCASSQANWRGGYNEQFFGPGTRLTVL.